This is a list of T cell receptor beta chains from one sample in a study of OX40 agonist ivuxolimab in advanced cancers. Clones were sequenced by immunoSEQ multiplex PCR, and TCRdb holds only the in-frame ones, with some missing. The sample lists 45,000 to 65,000 clones; approximately 87% were seen once. This specimen was CD4+ or CD8+ T cells sorted from blood, taken in a trial of the OX40 agonist ivuxolimab. The receptor source for this set is an adult with an advanced solid tumor such as melanoma, head and neck, liver or kidney cancer. Both conserved end residues are part of each CDR3. Fields, in order: V gene, D gene, J gene, clone size, CDR3 protein, CDR3 DNA. A D gene is named only where the DNA matches it firmly. Where a row states a size, it is once, few, many or the class of an expanded clone; other rows omit it.

>TRBV7-2|NA|TRBJ2-3|once
CASSFGSTDTQYF
TGTGCCAGCAGCTTCGGAAGCACAGATACGCAGTATTTT
>TRBV6-5|NA|TRBJ2-5|NA
CASSYSSWGKETQYF
TGTGCCAGCAGTTACTCGTCTTGGGGAAAAGAGACCCAGTACTTC
>TRBV2|NA|TRBJ2-2|NA
CASSGGTNTGELFF
TGTGCCAGCAGTGGGGGCACTAACACCGGGGAGCTGTTTTTT
>TRBV2|NA|TRBJ2-5|NA
CASRRAYQETQYF
TGTGCCAGCAGGCGGGCGTACCAAGAGACCCAGTACTTC
>TRBV15|TRBD1|TRBJ2-2|NA
CATSRDGKETGDSGELFF
TGTGCCACCAGCAGAGATGGGAAAGAGACAGGGGATTCCGGGGAGCTGTTTTTT
>TRBV6-5|TRBD1|TRBJ2-1|NA
CASSLGQGPYNEQFF
TGTGCCAGCAGTTTAGGACAGGGTCCCTACAATGAGCAGTTCTTC
>TRBV29-1|TRBD2|TRBJ2-2|NA
CSVRRGGPLSGELFF
TGCAGCGTTAGACGGGGGGGCCCACTATCCGGGGAGCTGTTTTTT
>TRBV9|TRBD2|TRBJ2-5|NA
CASSVGGLAGVETQYF
TGTGCCAGCAGCGTAGGAGGACTAGCGGGGGTTGAGACCCAGTACTTC
>TRBV28|NA|TRBJ2-7|NA
CASSLGTYEQYF
TGTGCCAGCAGTTTGGGAACCTACGAGCAGTACTTC
>TRBV2|NA|TRBJ1-5|NA
CASNDRPGLWQPQHF
TGTGCCAGCAACGACAGGCCCGGTTTGTGGCAGCCCCAGCATTTT
>TRBV28|TRBD2|TRBJ2-7|NA
CASSLLSSGRSVYEQYF
TGTGCCAGCAGTTTATTGTCTAGCGGGAGGTCTGTCTACGAGCAGTACTTC
>TRBV7-9|NA|TRBJ2-2|NA
CASSPRLVLTGELFF
TGTGCCAGCAGCCCTAGACTAGTCTTGACCGGGGAGCTGTTTTTT
>TRBV2|NA|TRBJ1-5|NA
CASSAGAVNQPQHF
TGTGCCAGCAGTGCCGGGGCAGTGAATCAGCCCCAGCATTTT
>TRBV9|TRBD1|TRBJ1-2|NA
CASSVEGRGRDGYTF
TGTGCCAGCAGCGTAGAGGGCAGGGGGCGAGATGGCTACACCTTC
>TRBV19|NA|TRBJ2-7|once
CASRGRAYEQYF
TGTGCCAGTAGGGGCAGGGCCTACGAGCAGTACTTC
>TRBV7-8|TRBD2|TRBJ2-5|NA
CASSRGGLEETQYF
TGTGCCAGCAGCCGCGGGGGGCTAGAAGAGACCCAGTACTTC
>TRBV2|NA|TRBJ1-6|NA
CASSAPAGRGYNSPLHF
TGTGCCAGCAGTGCCCCTGCGGGGCGAGGATATAATTCACCCCTCCACTTT
>TRBV7-6|TRBD2|TRBJ2-5|NA
CASSFGLAGNQETQYF
TGTGCCAGCAGCTTCGGACTAGCGGGGAACCAAGAGACCCAGTACTTC
>TRBV4-3|NA|TRBJ1-2|NA
CASSQEYGYTF
TGCGCCAGCAGCCAAGAATACGGCTACACCTTC
>TRBV11-2|NA|TRBJ2-3|NA
CASSLAFPDTQYF
TGTGCCAGCAGCCTAGCATTCCCAGATACGCAGTATTTT
>TRBV5-4|TRBD2|TRBJ2-7|NA
CASSGEGLAAEQYF
TGTGCCAGCAGCGGGGAGGGACTAGCAGCCGAGCAGTACTTC
>TRBV23-1|NA|TRBJ1-4|NA
CASSQSVDGNNEKLFF
TGCGCCAGCAGTCAATCGGTGGACGGGAATAATGAAAAACTGTTTTTT
>TRBV6-1|NA|TRBJ2-7|NA
CASSERSGQYEQYF
TGTGCCAGCAGTGAAAGATCGGGACAATACGAGCAGTACTTC
>TRBV19|TRBD2|TRBJ2-3|NA
CASSPLAGAGDTQYF
TGTGCCAGTAGTCCGTTAGCGGGAGCAGGTGATACGCAGTATTTT
>TRBV5-1|NA|TRBJ1-3|NA
CASSPTSSSGNTIYF
TGCGCCAGCAGCCCGACATCGAGCTCTGGAAACACCATATATTTT
>TRBV7-8|TRBD1|TRBJ2-7|few
CASSLEARGIYEQYF
TGTGCCAGCAGCTTAGAGGCCAGGGGGATCTACGAGCAGTACTTC
>TRBV19|NA|TRBJ2-5|NA
CASSIDGLETQYF
TGTGCCAGTAGTATAGACGGTTTGGAGACCCAGTACTTC
>TRBV6-6|NA|TRBJ2-7|NA
CASSYSIDSEQYF
TGTGCCAGCAGTTACTCGATAGATTCCGAGCAGTACTTC
>TRBV7-9|TRBD1|TRBJ1-2|NA
CASSPGTDYGYTF
TGTGCCAGCAGCCCCGGGACAGATTATGGCTACACCTTC
>TRBV2|TRBD1|TRBJ1-3|NA
CASSVGQGAGNTIYF
TGTGCCAGCAGCGTCGGACAGGGGGCTGGAAACACCATATATTTT
>TRBV11-2|TRBD1|TRBJ2-2|once
CASSFPTGGTGELFF
TGTGCCAGCAGCTTCCCGACAGGGGGCACCGGGGAGCTGTTTTTT
>TRBV18|NA|TRBJ1-5|NA
CASSPRQKNQPQHF
TGTGCCAGCTCACCGCGGCAGAAAAATCAGCCCCAGCATTTT
>TRBV11-2|NA|TRBJ2-5|NA
CASSLSVGETQYF
TGTGCCAGCAGCTTATCGGTAGGAGAGACCCAGTACTTC
>TRBV2|NA|TRBJ1-2|NA
CASRRPPPSRTNYGYTF
TGTGCCAGCAGACGCCCACCCCCCAGTCGGACTAACTATGGCTACACCTTC
>TRBV14|NA|TRBJ1-5|NA
CASSTGGGQPQHF
TGTGCCAGCAGCACCGGGGGGGGCCAGCCCCAGCATTTT
>TRBV28|NA|TRBJ2-2|NA
CASSLDLLANTGELFF
TGTGCCAGCAGTTTAGATCTACTAGCGAACACCGGGGAGCTGTTTTTT
>TRBV28|NA|TRBJ1-1|NA
CASSPPMKKNTEAFF
TGTGCCAGCAGTCCACCTATGAAGAAGAACACTGAAGCTTTCTTT
>TRBV18|TRBD2|TRBJ2-1|NA
CASSLGLAGEVEQFF
TGTGCCAGCTCACTAGGACTAGCGGGAGAAGTTGAGCAGTTCTTC
>TRBV19|NA|TRBJ2-5|NA
CASSGTEQETQYF
TGTGCCAGTAGTGGGACGGAACAAGAGACCCAGTACTTC
>TRBV4-1|NA|TRBJ1-1|NA
CASSQDTGRSMNTEAFF
TGCGCCAGCAGCCAAGATACGGGACGCAGCATGAACACTGAAGCTTTCTTT
>TRBV2|NA|TRBJ2-3|NA
CASAPWTDLTDTQYF
TGTGCCAGCGCCCCCTGGACAGACCTCACAGATACGCAGTATTTT
>TRBV27|NA|TRBJ2-5|NA
CASSSGFSGETQYF
TGTGCCAGCAGTTCAGGATTTAGCGGCGAGACCCAGTACTTC
>TRBV2|TRBD1|TRBJ2-7|NA
CASRLTGGYEQYF
TGTGCCAGCCGGCTGACAGGGGGCTACGAGCAGTACTTC
>TRBV6-1|TRBD2|TRBJ2-3|NA
CASSEAKTSGLNTDTQYF
TGTGCCAGCAGTGAAGCTAAGACTAGCGGCCTTAACACAGATACGCAGTATTTT
>TRBV6-5|TRBD1|TRBJ2-7|NA
CASRRDRGSYEQYF
TGTGCCAGCCGCCGGGACAGGGGTTCCTACGAGCAGTACTTC
>TRBV10-2|TRBD2|TRBJ2-7|NA
CASSDPGLAGGAYEQYF
TGCGCCAGCAGTGACCCGGGACTAGCGGGAGGAGCCTACGAGCAGTACTTC
>TRBV6-1|TRBD2|TRBJ2-5|NA
CASRTSGKETQYF
TGTGCCAGCAGGACTAGCGGGAAAGAGACCCAGTACTTC
>TRBV5-5|TRBD1|TRBJ2-5|NA
CASSSPQTGSVTQYF
TGTGCCAGCAGCTCCCCCCAGACAGGGTCGGTGACCCAGTACTTC
>TRBV10-1|NA|TRBJ2-5|once
CASSANRETQYF
TGCGCCAGCAGCGCGAACAGAGAGACCCAGTACTTC
>TRBV10-2|TRBD1|TRBJ1-1|NA
CASSDRGTGVLNTEAFF
TGCGCCAGCAGTGACAGGGGGACAGGGGTACTGAACACTGAAGCTTTCTTT
>TRBV28|TRBD1|TRBJ1-1|few
CASRSTGAEAFF
TGTGCCAGCAGATCGACAGGGGCTGAAGCTTTCTTT
>TRBV18|NA|TRBJ2-5|NA
CASSRTAQETQYF
TGTGCCAGCTCACGTACGGCCCAAGAGACCCAGTACTTC
>TRBV7-9|NA|TRBJ2-5|NA
CASSLLAPQETQYF
TGTGCCAGCAGCCTATTAGCACCTCAAGAGACCCAGTACTTC
>TRBV5-1|TRBD1|TRBJ2-6|NA
CASSKTTGAGANVLTF
TGCGCCAGCAGCAAAACAACAGGGGCTGGGGCCAACGTCCTGACTTTC
>TRBV25-1|NA|TRBJ1-5|NA
CASSESGHSSNQPQHF
TGTGCCAGCAGTGAGTCGGGGCACTCTAGCAATCAGCCCCAGCATTTT
>TRBV7-2|TRBD1|TRBJ1-5|NA
CASSFAGQDQPQHF
TGTGCCAGCAGCTTTGCTGGACAGGATCAGCCCCAGCATTTT
>TRBV18|NA|TRBJ1-5|few
CASSPSDQPQHF
TGTGCCAGCTCACCATCCGATCAGCCCCAGCATTTT
>TRBV5-8|TRBD2|TRBJ2-5|NA
CASSEGLAGGRETQYF
TGTGCCAGCAGCGAGGGACTAGCGGGAGGGCGGGAGACCCAGTACTTC
>TRBV4-1|NA|TRBJ2-1|NA
CASSQTLASNEQFF
TGCGCCAGCAGCCAAACCCTAGCGAGCAATGAGCAGTTCTTC
>TRBV7-9|TRBD1|TRBJ1-1|NA
CASSPGTGGRNTEAFF
TGTGCCAGCAGCCCCGGGACAGGGGGCAGGAACACTGAAGCTTTCTTT